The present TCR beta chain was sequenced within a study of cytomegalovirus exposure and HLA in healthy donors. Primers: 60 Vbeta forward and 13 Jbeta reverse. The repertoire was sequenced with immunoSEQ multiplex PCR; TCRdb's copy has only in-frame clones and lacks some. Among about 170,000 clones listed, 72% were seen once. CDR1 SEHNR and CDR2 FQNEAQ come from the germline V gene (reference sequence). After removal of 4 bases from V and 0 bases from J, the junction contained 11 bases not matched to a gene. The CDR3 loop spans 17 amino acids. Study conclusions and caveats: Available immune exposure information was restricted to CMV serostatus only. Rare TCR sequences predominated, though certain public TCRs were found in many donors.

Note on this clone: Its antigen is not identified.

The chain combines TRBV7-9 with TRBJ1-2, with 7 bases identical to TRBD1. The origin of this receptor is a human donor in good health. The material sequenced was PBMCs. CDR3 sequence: CASSSSDRAQANYGYTF. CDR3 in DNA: TGTGCCAGCAGCTCATCCGACAGGGCTCAAGCTAACTATGGCTACACCTTC. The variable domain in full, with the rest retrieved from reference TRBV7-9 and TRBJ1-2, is DTGVSQNPRHKITKRGQNVTFRCDPISEHNRLYWYRQTLGQGPEFLTYFQNEAQLEKSRLLSDRFSAERPKGSFSTLEIQRTEQGDSAMYLCASSSSDRAQANYGYTFGSGTRLTVV.